Each of the 21 T cell receptor beta chains below was sequenced from the same sample in a study of shared clonotypes between healthy human individuals. The data were produced by immunoSEQ multiplex PCR, yet TCRdb's version contains in-frame clones alone and is incomplete. The data contain about 2.4 million clones, roughly 93% of them seen just once; the ten biggest clones take up about 0.34%. Sequencing used naive CD4+ T cells from PBMCs. The sample's subset: CD45RA+ positively selected. The origin of the receptors is a man between 18 and 29 years old in good health. Some clones in this sample may be carry-over from other donors' samples.

This clone was recorded once. The J gene is TRBJ2-7, the V gene TRBV11-1; 12 positions match TRBD2. Germline loops: CDR1 SGHAT, CDR2 FQDESV (reference sequence). V shed 5 bases and J 3 bases; nucleotides not matched to a gene: 5. The length of the CDR3 is 15 residues. Here the CDR3 reads CASSTLAGGFYEQYF. The CDR3 nucleotides read TGTGCCAGCAGCACCCTAGCGGGAGGGTTCTACGAGCAGTACTTC. Based on the CDR3 plus reference TRBV11-1 and TRBJ2-7, the full variable domain is EAEVAQSPRYKITEKSQAVAFWCDPISGHATLYWYRQILGQGPELLVQFQDESVVDDSQLPKDRFSAERLKGVDSTLKIQPAELGDSAMYLCASSTLAGGFYEQYFGPGTRLTVT.

The chain is built from TRBV4-1 and TRBJ2-1; no definite D call. Deletions cut 0 bases from V and 7 bases from J, with 13 bases between. Looked up from germline, CDR1 is MGHRA and CDR2 is YSYEKL. This CDR3 contains 15 residues. The CDR3 nucleotides read TGCGCCAGCAGCCAAGATCTGCTAGTAGTAAATGAGCAGTTCTTC. It encodes CASSQDLLVVNEQFF.

Note on this clone: An end of the junction does not agree with germline; a read error may underlie this. The chain recombines TRBV7-6 with TRBJ2-1, with 11 nucleotides matching TRBD2. CDR1 is SGHVS, CDR2 FNYEAQ, per germline. The CDR3 consists of 15 residues. The DNA for the CDR3 is TGTGCCAGCAGCATAGCGGGAGGGCCCGTCAATGAGCAGTTCTTC. This translates into CASSIAGGPVNEQFF.

In this sample, this clone turned up once. The chain joins TRBV29-1 to TRBJ1-2; D may be TRBD1 (6 bases). The CDR3 runs to 14 residues. The V and J ends lost 4 bases and 0 bases respectively, with 12 bases between them. Per germline, CDR1 SQVTM and CDR2 ANQGSEA. The CDR3 loop reads CSVGGGISNYGYTF. In nucleotides, the CDR3 is TGCAGCGTTGGGGGGGGCATTTCTAACTATGGCTACACCTTC.

The chain carries TRBV9 and TRBJ2-2; 7 bases line up with TRBD1. The CDR3 runs to 15 residues. After removal of 3 bases from V and 7 bases from J, the junction contained 9 bases not matched to a gene. CDR1 SGDLS and CDR2 YYNGEE come from the germline V gene. This CDR3 is CASSALTGSGGELFF. As DNA, the CDR3 is TGTGCCAGCAGCGCCCTGACAGGGTCTGGCGGGGAGCTGTTTTTT.

Points on this clone: One end of the junction varies from germline; a read error may be responsible. The J gene is TRBJ1-1, the V gene TRBV11-3; the D is unclear. Germline V gene lookup returns CDR1 SGHNT and CDR2 YENEEA. CDR3 length equals 13 residues. The CDR3 spells CASSRIENSEAFF. The CDR3 nucleotides read TGTGCCAGCAGCCGAATAGAGAACTCTGAAGCTTTCTTT.

CDR3 loop: CASSDRDRGYNEQFF. CDR3 DNA: TGTGCCAGTAGTGACCGGGACAGGGGCTACAATGAGCAGTTCTTC. V gene TRBV19 combines with J gene TRBJ2-1, with 10 bases matching TRBD1. Germline assignment: CDR1 LNHDA and CDR2 SQIVND (reference sequence). This CDR3 is built from 15 residues. The ends lost 5 bases at V and 3 bases at J; junction bases unmatched: 4. Looking up the rest from reference TRBV19 and TRBJ2-1 gives the full variable domain: DGGITQSPKYLFRKEGQNVTLSCEQNLNHDAMYWYRQDPGQGLRLIYYSQIVNDFQKGDIAEGYSVSREKKESFPLTVTSAQKNPTAFYLCASSDRDRGYNEQFFGPGTRLTVL.

The chain joins TRBV5-4 to TRBJ1-2, with D possibly matching TRBD1 (6 bases). The germline V and J ends were trimmed by 2 bases and 5 bases, with 16 bases remaining between them. The CDR3 is 15 amino acids. Germline CDR1 is SGHNT and CDR2 is YYREEE (reference sequence). The CDR3 loop reads CASSFAEGGRYGYTF. The CDR3 region has the DNA TGTGCCAGCAGCTTCGCCGAGGGGGGGCGTTATGGCTACACCTTC.

Points on this clone: This sample also contains other DNA sequences that code for the same CDR3. The chain recombines TRBV29-1 with TRBJ1-5; no firm D call. Trimming left V 4 bases short and J 2 bases short, with 12 bases between. In germline, CDR1 is SQVTM, CDR2 ANQGSEA. The CDR3 has 14 amino acids. The CDR3 DNA reads as TGCAGCGTTGTAGCGGGTTCAGGCAATCAGCCCCAGCATTTT. It encodes CSVVAGSGNQPQHF.

This clone was recorded once. The same CDR3 can be traced to other DNA sequences in this sample. The CDR3 loop reads CASSFGTEAFF. CDR3 nucleotide sequence: TGTGCCAGCAGTTTCGGCACTGAAGCTTTCTTT. The V and J genes are TRBV28 and TRBJ1-1; D unclear. Trimming took off 3 bases at V and 4 bases at J, with 3 bases between the two ends. CDR1 and CDR2 (germline): MDHEN, SYDVKM. CDR3 length: 11 amino acids.

The chain has TRBV4-2 and TRBJ2-5; possible D gene TRBD2, 5 bases. CDR1 LGHNA and CDR2 YNFKEQ come from the germline V gene. Trimming removed 1 base at V and 5 bases at J, with 11 bases between. The CDR3 contains 14 residues. As DNA, the CDR3 is TGTGCCAGCAGCCAAGTCACTAGACGGGAGACCCAGTACTTC. Its protein is CASSQVTRRETQYF.

This chain connects TRBV9 to TRBJ2-5, with D perhaps matching TRBD1 (6 bases). V lost 3 bases and J lost 5, with 14 bases in between. CDR1 SGDLS and CDR2 YYNGEE come from the germline V gene. The CDR3 contains 14 residues. This CDR3 is CASSAGQPEETQYF. The DNA of the CDR3 is TGTGCCAGCAGCGCAGGACAGCCCGAGGAGACCCAGTACTTC.

This clone was seen only once. CDR3 protein: CASSSRDSGREQYF. CDR3 bases: TGTGCCAGCAGTTCCCGGGATAGCGGGCGAGAGCAGTACTTC. The chain uses TRBV27 and TRBJ2-7; TRBD2 matches 7 bases. V gave up 4 bases and J gave up 7 bases; unmatched junction bases: 10. This CDR3 comprises 14 residues. Germline V gene sequence: CDR1 MNHEY, CDR2 SMNVEV (reference sequence).

The chain carries TRBV14 and TRBJ1-1; D perhaps matches TRBD1 (6 bases). The V end lost 0 bases, the J end lost 5 bases, and 19 bases lay between the germline ends. Germline V CDR1 and CDR2: SGHDN, FVKESK. This CDR3 has 17 amino acids. The chain's CDR3 is CASSQDTWTALGTEAFF. In DNA form, the CDR3 reads TGTGCCAGCAGCCAAGATACCTGGACAGCCCTGGGAACTGAAGCTTTCTTT.

The chain is built from TRBV19 and TRBJ2-7; tentatively, D is TRBD1 or TRBD2 (5 bases each). Germline V lookup: CDR1 LNHDA, CDR2 SQIVND (reference sequence). Trimming pared 6 bases from V and 3 bases from J, leaving 15 bases between. The CDR3 runs to 14 residues. DNA for the CDR3: TGTGCCAGTAGCCCCTGGGGGAGTAGCTACGAGCAGTACTTC. Residues: CASSPWGSSYEQYF.

The chain recombines TRBV6-6 with TRBJ1-5; TRBD1 agrees at 8 bases. The CDR3 is made up of 16 amino acids. V was pared by 2 bases and J by 7 bases, with 10 bases of the junction left unmatched. Per the germline V gene, CDR1 is MNHNY and CDR2 is SVGAGI (reference sequence). DNA for the CDR3: TGTGCCAGCAGTTACGACAACAGGGGGAGAAGCCAGCCCCAGCATTTT. It is translated as CASSYDNRGRSQPQHF.

The chain recombines TRBV29-1 with TRBJ1-2; possible D gene TRBD1, 6 bases. The CDR3 has 16 amino acids. V dropped 4 bases and J dropped 4 bases, with 22 bases sitting between them. In germline, CDR1 is SQVTM, CDR2 ANQGSEA. CDR3 sequence: CSVGSGASSSPYGYTF. The CDR3 DNA reads as TGCAGCGTTGGATCGGGGGCCTCCAGTTCTCCCTATGGCTACACCTTC.

The chain employs TRBV19 and TRBJ2-3; 8 nucleotides match TRBD1. Looked up from germline, CDR1 is LNHDA and CDR2 is SQIVND (reference sequence). V lost 6 bases, J lost 4 bases, and 6 bases stayed unmatched. This CDR3 is 14 amino acids long. CDR3 sequence: CASSQGQGPDTQYF. In DNA, the CDR3 is TGTGCCAGTAGCCAAGGACAGGGCCCAGATACGCAGTATTTT.

The rearrangement joins TRBV4-1 to TRBJ1-3; D not certain. V was clipped by 3 bases and J by 4 bases, with 10 bases between them. Germline assignment: CDR1 MGHRA and CDR2 YSYEKL. This CDR3 is built from 14 residues. CDR3 region: CASSHILTGNTIYF. The CDR3 region has the DNA TGCGCCAGCAGCCACATTCTCACCGGAAACACCATATATTTT.

This clone was seen just once. The chain has TRBV28 and TRBJ1-1, with a weak D call TRBD1 (5 bases). V gave up 3 bases and J gave up 4 bases, with 15 bases separating them. CDR3 length: 15 amino acids. Germline CDR1 reads MDHEN; CDR2 reads SYDVKM. CDR3: CASSFPMGTGTEAFF. In DNA, the CDR3 is TGTGCCAGCAGTTTCCCTATGGGGACGGGCACTGAAGCTTTCTTT.

This sequence joins TRBV18 and TRBJ2-1; 9 bases match TRBD2. The CDR3 loop spans 14 amino acids. Germline V gives CDR1 KGHSH, CDR2 LQKENI. V trimming: 9 bases; J trimming: 2 bases; junction bases outside the gene matches: 5. CDR3 DNA: TGTGCCAGTTCGACTAGCGGAACCTACAATGAGCAGTTCTTC. It codes for CASSTSGTYNEQFF.